The rows below give T cell receptor beta chains drawn from one sample of a study of blood T cell repertoires in COVID-19. Assay used: immunoSEQ multiplex PCR; TCRdb lists only in-frame clones, some missing. The sample carries roughly 200,000 clones, 65% to 85% recorded once. The sequenced material came from peripheral blood. The source is a woman aged 25-40 years with COVID-19, enrolled during active disease. CDR3s include the opening cysteine and the closing phenylalanine or tryptophan. The D gene is left open where the match is weak. Clone sizes are given selectively: once, few, many, or a class where the clone is expanded.

V gene: TRBV7-2
J gene: TRBJ1-2
D gene: -
clone size: once
CDR3 protein: CASSLGGGTVFYGYTF
CDR3 DNA: TGTGCCAGCAGCTTAGGAGGCGGGACGGTGTTCTATGGCTACACCTTC

V gene: TRBV30
J gene: TRBJ1-1
D gene: TRBD1
clone size: -
CDR3 protein: CAWSKGADTEAFF
CDR3 DNA: TGTGCCTGGAGTAAGGGGGCGGACACTGAAGCTTTCTTT

V gene: TRBV29-1
J gene: TRBJ1-2
D gene: TRBD1
clone size: -
CDR3 protein: CSVEGPGGDGYTF
CDR3 DNA: TGCAGCGTTGAGGGTCCAGGGGGAGATGGCTACACCTTC

V gene: TRBV27
J gene: TRBJ2-3
D gene: TRBD2
clone size: -
CDR3 protein: CASSRTLAGGLDTQYF
CDR3 DNA: TGTGCCAGCAGTCGAACCCTAGCGGGGGGGCTGGATACGCAGTATTTT

V gene: TRBV5-1
J gene: TRBJ2-2
D gene: -
clone size: -
CDR3 protein: CASSSGGPGELFF
CDR3 DNA: TGCGCCAGCAGCTCCGGGGGTCCCGGGGAGCTGTTTTTT

V gene: TRBV27
J gene: TRBJ2-7
D gene: -
clone size: -
CDR3 protein: CASSPEGAGPPYEQYF
CDR3 DNA: TGTGCCAGCAGTCCCGAAGGGGCGGGGCCGCCCTACGAGCAGTACTTC

V gene: TRBV19
J gene: TRBJ2-3
D gene: TRBD2
clone size: -
CDR3 protein: CASSPRGGSTDTQYF
CDR3 DNA: TGTGCCAGTAGTCCTCGGGGGGGAAGCACAGATACGCAGTATTTT

V gene: TRBV6-5
J gene: TRBJ1-1
D gene: -
clone size: -
CDR3 protein: CASRAGLGTEAFF
CDR3 DNA: TGTGCCAGCAGAGCGGGGCTAGGCACTGAAGCTTTCTTT

V gene: TRBV6-5
J gene: TRBJ1-1
D gene: TRBD1
clone size: -
CDR3 protein: CASRTGTGGTEAFF
CDR3 DNA: TGTGCCAGCAGGACCGGGACAGGGGGCACTGAAGCTTTCTTT

V gene: TRBV5-6
J gene: TRBJ2-3
D gene: -
clone size: -
CDR3 protein: CASSPIRATTSTDTQYF
CDR3 DNA: TGTGCCAGCAGCCCCATAAGGGCGACTACCAGCACAGATACGCAGTATTTT

V gene: TRBV11-2
J gene: TRBJ2-2
D gene: TRBD2
clone size: once
CDR3 protein: CASSLTSGGAANTGELFF
CDR3 DNA: TGTGCCAGCAGCTTGACCAGCGGGGGGGCCGCGAACACCGGGGAGCTGTTTTTT